These 10 T cell receptor beta chains share one sample of origin, sequenced in a study of beta chain features in type 1 diabetes. The investigators reverse transcribed all of the isolated RNA, so they sequenced expressed TCRB transcripts. Sequencing used immunoSEQ multiplex PCR; TCRdb keeps in-frame clones, though not all of them. This table holds about 410,000 clones, around 13% found once. Sequenced input: naive CD4+ T cells from blood. These receptor sequences come from a man between 25 and 39 years old in good health.

The V call is TRBV25-1, the J call TRBJ1-1; D is uncertain. The germline V gene encodes CDR1 MGHDK and CDR2 SYGVNS. Trimming cost V 7 bases and J 1 base, with 4 bases left between them. The CDR3 runs 11 residues. The CDR3 here is CASTENTEAFF. The CDR3 coding sequence is TGTGCCAGCACCGAGAACACTGAAGCTTTCTTT.

The V call is TRBV29-1, the J call TRBJ2-2, with D possibly being TRBD1 (5 bases). Germline V gene sequence: CDR1 SQVTM, CDR2 ANQGSEA. The germline V and J ends were trimmed by 4 bases and 3 bases, with 9 bases remaining between them. The CDR3 consists of 13 residues. In DNA form, the CDR3 reads TGCAGCGTTGTAGGGGATTACACCGGGGAGCTGTTTTTT. The encoded protein is CSVVGDYTGELFF.

The chain joins TRBV7-2 to TRBJ1-2, with 9 nucleotides matching TRBD1. The ends lost 5 bases at V and 8 bases at J; junction bases unmatched: 9. This CDR3 has 14 amino acids. Germline V gene sequence: CDR1 SGHTA, CDR2 FQGNSA. The CDR3 sequence is CASSAWDRVWGYTF. The CDR3 nucleotides read TGTGCCAGCAGCGCCTGGGACAGGGTATGGGGCTACACCTTC.

The chain carries TRBV7-2 and TRBJ1-5; 7 positions match TRBD1. V lost 5 bases to trimming and J lost 4 bases; unmatched junction nucleotides: 8. The CDR3 is 15 amino acids. Germline lookup yields CDR1 SGHTA and CDR2 FQGNSA. For the CDR3, the DNA is TGTGCCAGCAGCAGCCGACAGGGACCAAATCAGCCCCAGCATTTT. This translates into CASSSRQGPNQPQHF.

This clone has a handful of counts. J is TRBJ1-2 and V is TRBV6-1, with D perhaps TRBD1 (5 bases). V dropped 1 base and J dropped 6 bases, with 12 bases sitting between them. The CDR3 contains 14 residues. Germline loops: CDR1 MNHNS, CDR2 SASEGT. As DNA, the CDR3 is TGTGCCAGCAGTGAAGACAGGTTCGCCGATGGCTACACCTTC. Amino acid sequence: CASSEDRFADGYTF.

This chain links TRBV6-5 with TRBJ2-7; D not resolved. Germline CDR1 MNHEY, CDR2 SVGAGI. CDR3 length: 14 residues. Trimming left V 5 bases short and J 4 bases short, with 15 bases between. This CDR3 is CASSETALGYEQYV. The CDR3, as DNA: TGTGCCAGCAGTGAAACGGCTCTAGGATACGAGCAGTACGTC.

This clone has a handful of counts. One junction end disagrees with the germline gene, perhaps due to a read error. This rearrangement joins TRBV2 to TRBJ1-2; no firm D call. The CDR3 sequence is 12 residues long. In germline, CDR1 is SNHLY, CDR2 FYNNEI. CDR3 in amino acids: CASREGNYGYTF. In DNA form, the CDR3 reads TGTGCCAGCAGGGAAGGGAACTATGGCTACACCTTC.

This clone was observed a few times. This chain uses TRBV2 with TRBJ2-7; 12 bases are shared with TRBD2. Germline V gene sequence: CDR1 SNHLY, CDR2 FYNNEI. V lost 9 bases to trimming and J lost 6 bases; unmatched junction nucleotides: 9. This CDR3 contains 14 residues. This CDR3 reads CASKGLAGLGEQYV. CDR3 bases: TGTGCCAGTAAAGGACTAGCGGGACTGGGCGAGCAGTACGTC.

A few counts support this clone. This chain joins TRBV7-2 and TRBJ2-1; 13 positions match TRBD2. The CDR3 runs to 15 residues. Germline V gene sequence: CDR1 SGHTA, CDR2 FQGNSA. V gave up 6 bases and J gave up 5 bases; unmatched junction bases: 4. The CDR3, as DNA: TGTGCCAGCAGGCCACTAGCGGGAGGGGACAATGAGCAGTTCTTC. This translates into CASRPLAGGDNEQFF.

As for this clone: This sample also contains other DNA sequences that code for the same CDR3. This chain connects TRBV20-1 to TRBJ2-7, with D perhaps given as TRBD1 or TRBD2 (5 bases each). Trimming took 1 base from V and 5 from J, leaving 6 bases between them. This CDR3 has 11 amino acids. CDR1 is DFQATT, CDR2 SNEGSKA, per germline (reference sequence). CDR3: CSARGGDEQYF. The CDR3 DNA reads as TGCAGTGCTAGAGGAGGGGACGAGCAGTACTTC.